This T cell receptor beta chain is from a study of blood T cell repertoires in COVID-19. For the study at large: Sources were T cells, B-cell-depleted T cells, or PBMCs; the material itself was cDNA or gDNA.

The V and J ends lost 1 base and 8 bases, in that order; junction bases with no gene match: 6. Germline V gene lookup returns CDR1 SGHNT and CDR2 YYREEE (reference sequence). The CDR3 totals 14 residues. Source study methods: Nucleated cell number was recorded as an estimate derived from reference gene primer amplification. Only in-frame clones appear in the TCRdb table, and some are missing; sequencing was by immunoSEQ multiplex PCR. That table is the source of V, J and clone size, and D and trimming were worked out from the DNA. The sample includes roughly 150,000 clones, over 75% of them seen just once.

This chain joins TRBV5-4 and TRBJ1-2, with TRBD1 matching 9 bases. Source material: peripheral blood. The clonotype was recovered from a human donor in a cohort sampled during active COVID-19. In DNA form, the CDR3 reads TGTGCCAGCAGCTTGTCACAGGGGGCCCGGGGCTACACCTTC. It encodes CASSLSQGARGYTF. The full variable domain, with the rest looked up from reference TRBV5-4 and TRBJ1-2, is ETGVTQSPTHLIKTRGQQVTLRCSSQSGHNTVSWYQQALGQGPQFIFQYYREEENGRGNFPPRFSGLQFPNYSSELNVNALELDDSALYLCASSLSQGARGYTFGSGTRLTVV.